Listed below are T cell receptor beta chains from one sample, sequenced in a study of OX40 agonist ivuxolimab in advanced cancers. The data were produced by immunoSEQ multiplex PCR, yet TCRdb's version contains in-frame clones alone and is incomplete. Of over 40,000 clones listed, approximately 80% are singletons. Sample: CD4+ or CD8+ T cells sorted from blood, taken in a trial of the OX40 agonist ivuxolimab. All receptors derive from an adult with an advanced solid tumor such as melanoma, head and neck, liver or kidney cancer. The CDR3 runs from the conserved cysteine through the conserved F or W. The listing skips clone size in some rows; elsewhere it reads once, few, many or a size class.

j_call: TRBJ1-1
clone_size: -
v_call: TRBV30
cdr3_aa: CAWSWTANTEAFF

j_call: TRBJ1-4
clone_size: -
v_call: TRBV7-9
cdr3_aa: CASSLEEEKLFF

j_call: TRBJ2-1
clone_size: -
v_call: TRBV5-4
cdr3_aa: CASSLALPGHNEQFF

j_call: TRBJ2-7
clone_size: -
v_call: TRBV7-2
cdr3_aa: CASSLAFYYEQYF

j_call: TRBJ1-2
clone_size: -
v_call: TRBV6-5
cdr3_aa: CASSSVRGISGYTF

j_call: TRBJ1-1
clone_size: -
v_call: TRBV29-1
cdr3_aa: CSVVRQLNTEAFF

j_call: TRBJ1-5
clone_size: -
v_call: TRBV28
cdr3_aa: CASSLQNQPQHF

j_call: TRBJ2-7
clone_size: -
v_call: TRBV7-9
cdr3_aa: CASSLAQPNYEQYF

j_call: TRBJ2-5
clone_size: -
v_call: TRBV7-9
cdr3_aa: CASSLTREETQYF

j_call: TRBJ1-5
clone_size: -
v_call: TRBV19
cdr3_aa: CASSIDRPWPQHF

j_call: TRBJ1-5
clone_size: -
v_call: TRBV30
cdr3_aa: CAYSTELSNQPQHF

j_call: TRBJ2-2
clone_size: -
v_call: TRBV5-4
cdr3_aa: CASSPVTGFTGELFF

j_call: TRBJ2-6
clone_size: -
v_call: TRBV27
cdr3_aa: CASSFIRDRSVGANVLTF

j_call: TRBJ2-2
clone_size: -
v_call: TRBV2
cdr3_aa: CASSEEAAANTGELFF

j_call: TRBJ2-7
clone_size: -
v_call: TRBV11-3
cdr3_aa: CASSLSSEQYF

j_call: TRBJ2-7
clone_size: few
v_call: TRBV6-6
cdr3_aa: CASRTSGSSYEQYF

j_call: TRBJ1-3
clone_size: -
v_call: TRBV15
cdr3_aa: CATSRDYAQGAGNTIYF

j_call: TRBJ2-5
clone_size: -
v_call: TRBV4-3
cdr3_aa: CASSRNPGQEETQYF

j_call: TRBJ2-1
clone_size: -
v_call: TRBV5-1
cdr3_aa: CASSLQTGSYNEQFF

j_call: TRBJ1-2
clone_size: -
v_call: TRBV2
cdr3_aa: CASSGSGGKRYGYTF

j_call: -
clone_size: -
v_call: TRBV6-6
cdr3_aa: CASTRTSGYEQYF

j_call: TRBJ1-6
clone_size: -
v_call: TRBV30
cdr3_aa: CACPGATGSPLHF

j_call: TRBJ2-3
clone_size: -
v_call: TRBV11-2
cdr3_aa: CASSLLQGYTDTQYF

j_call: TRBJ2-5
clone_size: -
v_call: TRBV4-2
cdr3_aa: CASSQDTGIGTQYF

j_call: TRBJ2-2
clone_size: few
v_call: TRBV4-3
cdr3_aa: CASSREAGGDTGELFF

j_call: TRBJ1-3
clone_size: -
v_call: TRBV9
cdr3_aa: CASSKREPGSGNTIYF

j_call: TRBJ1-1
clone_size: -
v_call: TRBV19
cdr3_aa: CASRSRLENTEAFF

j_call: TRBJ2-5
clone_size: -
v_call: TRBV4-1
cdr3_aa: CASSQDPAGLSQETQYF

j_call: TRBJ2-1
clone_size: -
v_call: TRBV11-1
cdr3_aa: CASSLVGLAATNEQFF

j_call: TRBJ2-1
clone_size: -
v_call: TRBV5-4
cdr3_aa: CASSLDHNEQFF

j_call: TRBJ2-2
clone_size: medium-sized
v_call: TRBV6-5
cdr3_aa: CASSVRGNTGELFF

j_call: TRBJ2-2
clone_size: -
v_call: TRBV5-1
cdr3_aa: CASSPHRDANTGELFF

j_call: TRBJ1-1
clone_size: -
v_call: TRBV30
cdr3_aa: CAWSGWAGTEAFF

j_call: TRBJ2-1
clone_size: -
v_call: TRBV18
cdr3_aa: CASSPAPTGGMDEQFF